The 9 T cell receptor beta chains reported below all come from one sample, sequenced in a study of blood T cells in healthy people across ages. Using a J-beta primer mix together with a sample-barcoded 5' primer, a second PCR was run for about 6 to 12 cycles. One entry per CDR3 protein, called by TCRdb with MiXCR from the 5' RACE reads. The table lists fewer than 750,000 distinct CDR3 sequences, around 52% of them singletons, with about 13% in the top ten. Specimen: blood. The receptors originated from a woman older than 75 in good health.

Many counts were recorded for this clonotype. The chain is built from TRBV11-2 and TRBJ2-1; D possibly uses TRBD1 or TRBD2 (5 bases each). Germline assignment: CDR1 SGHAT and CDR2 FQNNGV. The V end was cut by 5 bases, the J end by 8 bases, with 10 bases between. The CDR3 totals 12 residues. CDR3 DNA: TGTGCCAGCAGCCGGGACGAGGATGAGCAGTTCTTC. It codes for CASSRDEDEQFF.

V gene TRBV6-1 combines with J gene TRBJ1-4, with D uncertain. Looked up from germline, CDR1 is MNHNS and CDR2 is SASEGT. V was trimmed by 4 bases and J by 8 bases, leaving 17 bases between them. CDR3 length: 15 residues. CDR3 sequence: CASSGHSSEGEKLFF. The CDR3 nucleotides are TGTGCCAGCAGTGGACACAGCAGCGAAGGGGAAAAACTGTTTTTT.

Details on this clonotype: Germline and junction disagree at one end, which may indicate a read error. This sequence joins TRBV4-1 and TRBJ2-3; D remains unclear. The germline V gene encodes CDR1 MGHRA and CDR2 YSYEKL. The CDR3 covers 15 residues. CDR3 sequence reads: CASRSALFGTDTQYF. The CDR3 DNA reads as TGCGCCAGCAGGAGTGCGCTGTTCGGCACAGATACACAGTATTTT.

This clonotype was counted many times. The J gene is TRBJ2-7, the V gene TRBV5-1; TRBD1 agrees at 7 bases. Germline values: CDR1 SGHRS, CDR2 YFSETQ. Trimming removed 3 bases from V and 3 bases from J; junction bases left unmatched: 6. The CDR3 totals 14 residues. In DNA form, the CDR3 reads TGCGCCAGCAGCTATCCGGGACAGATCTACGAGCAGTACTTC. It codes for CASSYPGQIYEQYF.

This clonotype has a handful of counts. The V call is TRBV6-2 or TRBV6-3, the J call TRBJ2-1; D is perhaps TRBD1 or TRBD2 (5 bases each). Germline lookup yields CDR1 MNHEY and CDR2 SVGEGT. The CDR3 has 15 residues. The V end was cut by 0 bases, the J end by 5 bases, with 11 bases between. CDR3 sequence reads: CASSYSTGDDNEQFF. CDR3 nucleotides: TGTGCCAGCAGTTACTCAACCGGGGACGACAATGAGCAGTTCTTC.

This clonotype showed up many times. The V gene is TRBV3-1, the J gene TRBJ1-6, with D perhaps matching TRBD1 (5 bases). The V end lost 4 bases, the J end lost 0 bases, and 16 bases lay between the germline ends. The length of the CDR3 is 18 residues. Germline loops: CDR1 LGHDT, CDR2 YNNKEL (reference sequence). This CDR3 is CASSRVPDMSSYNSPLHF. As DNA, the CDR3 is TGTGCCAGCAGCCGAGTGCCGGACATGAGCTCCTATAATTCACCCCTCCACTTT.

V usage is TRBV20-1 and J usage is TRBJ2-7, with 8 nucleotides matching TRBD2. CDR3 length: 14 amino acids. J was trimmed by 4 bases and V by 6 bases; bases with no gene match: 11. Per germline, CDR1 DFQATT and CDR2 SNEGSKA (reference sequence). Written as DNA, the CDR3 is TGCAGTGCCCACGACGGGACTAGGGCATACGAGCAGTACTTC. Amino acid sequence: CSAHDGTRAYEQYF.

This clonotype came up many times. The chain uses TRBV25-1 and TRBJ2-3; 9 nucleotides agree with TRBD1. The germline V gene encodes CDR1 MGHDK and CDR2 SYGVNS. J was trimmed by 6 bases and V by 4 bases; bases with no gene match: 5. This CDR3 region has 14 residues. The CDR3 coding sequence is TGTGCCAGCAGTGTGAGAGGGACAGGGGATACGCAGTATTTT. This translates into CASSVRGTGDTQYF.

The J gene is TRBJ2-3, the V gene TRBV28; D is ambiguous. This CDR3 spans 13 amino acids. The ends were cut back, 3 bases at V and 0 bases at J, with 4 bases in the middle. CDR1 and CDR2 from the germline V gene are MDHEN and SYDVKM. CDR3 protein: CASSFYSTDTQYF. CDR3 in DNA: TGTGCCAGCAGTTTCTATAGCACAGATACGCAGTATTTT.